This TCR beta chain was obtained from a study of identical twins. TCRdb used MiXCR to reprocess the 5' RACE reads, holding one entry per CDR3 protein. The sample carries around 480,000 distinct CDR3 sequences, more than 13% recorded once. V shed 1 base and J 7 bases; nucleotides not matched to a gene: 7. The CDR3 contains 15 residues. CDR1 and CDR2 (germline): DFQATT, SNEGSKA (reference sequence). This clonotype has more than one count but fewer than ten. These data were likewise used in another study, on yellow fever vaccine responses in identical twins.

Specimen: CD4+ T cells sorted from blood. The clonotype was recovered from a woman aged 18-29 years in good health. V gene TRBV20-1 combines with J gene TRBJ2-1; 10 positions agree with TRBD2. The CDR3 bases are TGCAGTGCTAGAGTCCTAGCGGGAGCGACAAATGAGCAGTTCTTC. This encodes CSARVLAGATNEQFF.